This T cell receptor (beta chain) was sequenced in a study of OX40 agonist ivuxolimab in advanced cancers. About the research overall: Those enrolled were approximately 78% male, with a mean age of around 58 years and ages from roughly 20 to 90.

Libraries were prepared by immunoSEQ multiplex PCR; TCRdb keeps only in-frame clonotypes and omits some of them. The sample consists of 100,000 to 150,000 clones, about 93% of them appearing once. Germline V gene sequence: CDR1 SGHNT, CDR2 YYREEE (reference sequence). J lost 4 bases, V lost 7 bases, and 4 bases had no gene match. The CDR3 loop spans 13 amino acids. The sequence derives from an adult with an advanced solid tumor such as melanoma, head and neck, liver or kidney cancer. The sample here was CD4+ or CD8+ T cells sorted from blood, taken in a trial of the OX40 agonist ivuxolimab. The chain carries TRBV5-4 and TRBJ2-3, with 9 bases matching TRBD2. The CDR3: CASGLAGADTQYF. CDR3 nucleotides: TGTGCCAGCGGATTAGCGGGAGCAGATACGCAGTATTTT.